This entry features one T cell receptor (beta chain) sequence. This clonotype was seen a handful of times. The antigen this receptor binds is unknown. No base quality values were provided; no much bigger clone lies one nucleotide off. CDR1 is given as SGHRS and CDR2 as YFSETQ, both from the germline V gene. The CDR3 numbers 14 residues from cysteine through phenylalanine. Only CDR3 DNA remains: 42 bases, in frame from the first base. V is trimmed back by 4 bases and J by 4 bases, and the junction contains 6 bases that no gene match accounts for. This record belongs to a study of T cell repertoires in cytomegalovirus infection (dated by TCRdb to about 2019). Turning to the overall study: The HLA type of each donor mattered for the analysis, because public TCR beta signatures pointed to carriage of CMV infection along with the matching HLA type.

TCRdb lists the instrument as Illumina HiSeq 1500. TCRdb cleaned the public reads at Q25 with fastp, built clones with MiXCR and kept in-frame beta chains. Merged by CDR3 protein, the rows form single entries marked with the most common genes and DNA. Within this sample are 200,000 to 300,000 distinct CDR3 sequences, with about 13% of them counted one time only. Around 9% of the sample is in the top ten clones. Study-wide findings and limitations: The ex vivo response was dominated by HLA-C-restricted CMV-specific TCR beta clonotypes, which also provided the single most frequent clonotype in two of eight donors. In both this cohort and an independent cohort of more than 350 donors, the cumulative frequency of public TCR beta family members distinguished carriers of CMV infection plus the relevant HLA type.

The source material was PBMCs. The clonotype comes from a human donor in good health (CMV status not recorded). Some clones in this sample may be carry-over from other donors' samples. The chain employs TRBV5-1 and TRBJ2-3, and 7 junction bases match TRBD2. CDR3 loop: CASSRGVSADTQYF. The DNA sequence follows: TGCGCCAGCAGCCGGGGGGTCTCGGCAGATACGCAGTATTTT.